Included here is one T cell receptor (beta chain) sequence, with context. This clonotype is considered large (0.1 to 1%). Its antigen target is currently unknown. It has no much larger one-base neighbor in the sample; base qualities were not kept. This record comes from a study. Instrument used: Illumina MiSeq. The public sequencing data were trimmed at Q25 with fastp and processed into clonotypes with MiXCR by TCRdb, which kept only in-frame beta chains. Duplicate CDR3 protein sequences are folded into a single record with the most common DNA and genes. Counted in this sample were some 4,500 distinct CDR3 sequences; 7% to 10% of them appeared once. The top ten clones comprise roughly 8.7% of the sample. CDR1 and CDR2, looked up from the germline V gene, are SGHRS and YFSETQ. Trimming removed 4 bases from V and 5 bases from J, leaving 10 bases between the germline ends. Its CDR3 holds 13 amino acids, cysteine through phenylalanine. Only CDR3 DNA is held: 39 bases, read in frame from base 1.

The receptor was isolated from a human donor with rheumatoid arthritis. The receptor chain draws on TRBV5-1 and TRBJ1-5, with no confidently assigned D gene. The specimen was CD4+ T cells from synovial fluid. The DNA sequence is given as TGCGCCAGCAGCCCCGACATGTATCAGCCCCAGCATTTT. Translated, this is CASSPDMYQPQHF.